This TCR beta chain was profiled in a study of blood T cell repertoires in COVID-19. About the study: The United States, Italy and Spain supplied acute and convalescent COVID-19 samples. PBMCs, B-cell-depleted T cells, or T cells were the source of the cDNA or gDNA that made up the material.

In the study's own analysis: Estimation of nucleated cell counts was performed using reference gene primer amplification. Method: immunoSEQ multiplex PCR; TCRdb's copy keeps in-frame clones and lacks some. V, J and clone size reflect that table, while D and trimming were determined from the DNA. The sample contains some 140,000 clones, roughly 78% of which appear only once. This clone was seen more than once but under ten times. Sequenced: peripheral blood. The sequence derives from a man at least 80 years old with acute or convalescent COVID-19.

CDR3 bases: TGTGCCAGCAGTTACTCTAGCAGAGCAACTAATGAAAAACTGTTTTTT. Translating it yields CASSYSSRATNEKLFF. This chain uses TRBV6-5 with TRBJ1-4; D is uncertain. Trimming took 0 bases from V and 0 from J, leaving 8 bases between them. The germline V gene encodes CDR1 MNHEY and CDR2 SVGAGI. The CDR3 is 16 residues long.